Below, one TCR beta chain is given with its context. This clone was seen only a few times. Its antigen remains undetermined. No much larger clonotype is one base removed from it; base qualities were not supplied. The CDR3 covers 14 residues, taking in both the cysteine and the phenylalanine. This entry keeps only the CDR3 DNA: 42 bases, framed from base 1. CDR1 and CDR2 are read off the germline V gene as SGHTA and FQGTGA. Trimming removed 2 bases from V and 6 bases from J, leaving 13 bases between the germline ends. TCRbeta CDR3 regions were amplified from extracted genomic DNA using the immunoSEQ Platform. The immunoSEQ assay combined multiplex PCR with high-throughput sequencing and a vendor bioinformatics pipeline. The study's own analysis went as follows. Non-productive sequences and CDR3s shorter than 4 amino acids were removed, and clonotype frequencies were recalculated per sample. In immunoSEQ Analyzer 2.0, shared clonotypes were identified as those with identical CDR3 amino acid, V gene and J gene sequences. Repertoire overlap was normalized by dividing shared clonotype counts by the product of both clone-set sizes, scaled by 1000 into arbitrary units. TCRdb's version of the immuneACCESS table is confined to in-frame rearrangements and falls short of the full clone set. An unresolved V gene accounts for under half of the shortfall where checked; the remainder is of unknown origin. D and trimming come from the DNA, and the V and J calls and clone size come from that table. Present in this sample are roughly 14,000 clones, around 63% of which were seen just once. The top ten clones comprise 2.3% of the sample.

This sample was included in a study of memory B cells and T cells in multiple sclerosis (dated by TCRdb to 2016 to 2019). Regarding the research as a whole: TCR beta repertoires of autoproliferating peripheral T cells were compared with the TCR beta repertoires of brain lesion-infiltrating T cells in multiple sclerosis patients. TCR sequencing included two multiple sclerosis patients for whom either brain lesions at autopsy or brain-infiltrating cells from biopsy were available. Overall study results and their limits: Because clone-set sizes varied across compartments, the counts of shared clonotypes were affected, making normalization necessary.

PBMCs were isolated by Ficoll density gradient centrifugation and were cryopreserved before use. The chain joins TRBV7-3 to TRBJ2-5; the best D guess is TRBD2, with 7 bases matching. Source material: memory (CD45RO+) CD4+ T cells from blood. The cell subset or site label on this specimen signifies: CD45RO+ memory T cells sorted from peripheral blood. This TCR was sampled from a human donor with multiple sclerosis. Here the CDR3 is given as CASSLGGGRQTQYF. The DNA reads as follows: TGTGCCAGCAGCTTAGGGGGGGGCCGCCAGACCCAGTACTTC.